This paragraph covers one T cell receptor beta chain sequence. Its antigen remains unidentified. The junction and the germline gene differ at one end; a read error may be behind it. This sample stems from a study of shared clonotypes between healthy human individuals. Repertoires were generated with immunoSEQ multiplex PCR, while TCRdb's copy carries only in-frame clones and drops some. The data hold over a million clones, with around 97% observed a single time. Notes on the study in general: A generally larger estimated richness was seen in naive subsets than in memory subsets. Generation probabilities were higher for clonotypes shared across all four sorted-subset donors than for unshared ones. A limitation of the genetic and exposure-history diversity represented arose from few donors.

This CDR3 comprises 12 residues. Germline assignment: CDR1 SGHVS and CDR2 FQNEAQ. Sequenced: naive CD4+ T cells sorted from blood. Subset noted: CD45RA+ positively selected. The receptor's source is a man aged 25 to 40 in good health. The chain is built from TRBV7-8 and TRBJ2-7; D ambiguous. The CDR3 sequence: CASSLGGEHCNF. DNA for the CDR3: TGTGCCAGCAGCTTAGGTGGCGAGCATTGTAACTTC.